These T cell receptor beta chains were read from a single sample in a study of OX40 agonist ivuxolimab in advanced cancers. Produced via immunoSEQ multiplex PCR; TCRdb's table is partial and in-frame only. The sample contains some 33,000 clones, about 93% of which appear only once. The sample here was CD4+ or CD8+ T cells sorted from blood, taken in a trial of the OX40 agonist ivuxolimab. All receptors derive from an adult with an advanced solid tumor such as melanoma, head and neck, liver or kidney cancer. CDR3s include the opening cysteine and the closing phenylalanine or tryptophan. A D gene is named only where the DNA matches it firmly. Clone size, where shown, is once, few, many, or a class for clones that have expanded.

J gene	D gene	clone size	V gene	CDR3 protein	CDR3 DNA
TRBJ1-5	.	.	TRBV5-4	CASSLAPQKPVNQPQHF	TGTGCCAGCAGCTTGGCCCCCCAAAAGCCCGTTAATCAGCCCCAGCATTTT
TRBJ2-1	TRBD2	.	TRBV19	CASSIVWGSGGTPNNEQFF	TGTGCCAGTAGTATAGTTTGGGGTTCCGGGGGGACCCCAAACAATGAGCAGTTCTTC
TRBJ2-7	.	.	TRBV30	CAWRGPGRGFSYEQYF	TGTGCCTGGAGGGGGCCGGGGCGGGGATTCTCCTACGAGCAGTACTTC
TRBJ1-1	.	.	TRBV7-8	CASSLGVRGAKEAFF	TGTGCCAGCAGCTTAGGGGTTCGTGGGGCGAAGGAAGCTTTCTTT
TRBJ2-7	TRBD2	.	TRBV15	CATSSKREAYEQYF	TGTGCCACCAGCAGTAAGCGGGAGGCCTACGAGCAGTACTTC
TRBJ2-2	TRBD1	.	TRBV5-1	CASSPDRVRRTGELFF	TGCGCCAGCAGCCCGGACAGGGTTCGTCGGACCGGGGAGCTGTTTTTT
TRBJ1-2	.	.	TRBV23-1	CASSHLRSRNYGYTF	TGCGCCAGCAGTCATTTGCGCAGTCGTAACTATGGCTACACCTTC
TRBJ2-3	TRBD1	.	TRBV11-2	CASSFTGGPDTQYF	TGTGCCAGCAGCTTCACAGGGGGCCCAGATACGCAGTATTTT
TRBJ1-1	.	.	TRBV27	CASSLWGLGNTEAFF	TGTGCCAGCAGTTTATGGGGTCTGGGGAACACTGAAGCTTTCTTT
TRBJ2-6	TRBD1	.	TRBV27	CASSPRDSLTGANVLTF	TGTGCCAGCAGCCCCCGGGACAGCCTTACTGGGGCCAACGTCCTGACTTTC
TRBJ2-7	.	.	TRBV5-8	CASSLGPADTISYEQYF	TGTGCCAGCAGCTTGGGTCCTGCGGACACAATATCCTACGAGCAGTACTTC
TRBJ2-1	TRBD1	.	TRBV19	CASSETGSPYNEQFF	TGTGCCAGTAGTGAGACAGGGTCCCCATACAATGAGCAGTTCTTC
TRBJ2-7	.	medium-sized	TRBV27	CASSLGGGLEQYF	TGTGCCAGCAGTTTGGGAGGGGGGCTCGAGCAGTACTTC
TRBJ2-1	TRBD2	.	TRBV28	CASSNPVEGGPGNEQFF	TGTGCCAGCAGTAACCCTGTCGAGGGAGGGCCGGGAAATGAGCAGTTCTTC
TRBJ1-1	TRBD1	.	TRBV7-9	CASSALDRLNTEAFF	TGTGCCAGCAGCGCTCTGGACAGGCTCAACACTGAAGCTTTCTTT
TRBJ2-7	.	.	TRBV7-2	CASSRYGGYEQYF	TGTGCCAGCAGCCGTTATGGGGGGTACGAGCAGTACTTC
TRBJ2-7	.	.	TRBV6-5	CASSSPWHEQYF	TGTGCCAGCAGTTCGCCATGGCACGAGCAGTACTTC
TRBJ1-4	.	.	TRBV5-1	CASSLDNREKLFF	TGCGCCAGCAGCCTGGATAATAGGGAAAAACTGTTTTTT
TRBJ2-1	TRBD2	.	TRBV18	CASSPEASGYNEQFF	TGTGCCAGCTCACCAGAGGCTAGCGGTTACAATGAGCAGTTCTTC
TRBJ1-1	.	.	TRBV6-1	CASSSYRDTEAFF	TGTGCCAGCAGTTCTTACAGGGACACTGAAGCTTTCTTT
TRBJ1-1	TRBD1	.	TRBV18	CASSWTGRDTEAFF	TGTGCCAGCTCATGGACAGGAAGAGACACTGAAGCTTTCTTT
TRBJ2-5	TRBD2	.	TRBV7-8	CASSLPGLAIQETQYF	TGTGCCAGCAGCTTACCGGGACTAGCGATCCAAGAGACCCAGTACTTC
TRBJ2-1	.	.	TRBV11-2	CASSLGEGTPYNEQFF	TGTGCCAGCAGCTTAGGAGAGGGAACCCCCTACAATGAGCAGTTCTTC
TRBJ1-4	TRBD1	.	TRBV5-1	CASSWSFYTGGDEKLFF	TGCGCCAGCAGCTGGTCCTTTTATACAGGGGGAGATGAAAAACTGTTTTTT
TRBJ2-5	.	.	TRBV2	CASSEKAGGLRGAQYF	TGTGCCAGCAGTGAAAAGGCGGGAGGCCTCAGGGGGGCCCAGTACTTC
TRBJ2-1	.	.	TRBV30	CAWSIDRYYNEQFF	TGTGCCTGGAGTATCGACAGGTATTACAATGAGCAGTTCTTC
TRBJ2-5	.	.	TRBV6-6	CASNGDGTQYF	TGTGCCAGCAACGGAGATGGGACCCAGTACTTC
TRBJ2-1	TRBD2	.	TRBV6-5	CASSYVAGGANEQFF	TGTGCCAGCAGTTACGTCGCGGGGGGGGCCAATGAGCAGTTCTTC
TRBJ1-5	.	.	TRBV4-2	CASSQTVGGQPQHF	TGTGCCAGCAGCCAAACCGTGGGGGGTCAGCCCCAGCATTTT
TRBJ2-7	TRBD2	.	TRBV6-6	CASGSLAGAYEQYF	TGTGCCAGCGGGAGTCTGGCGGGAGCCTACGAGCAGTACTTC
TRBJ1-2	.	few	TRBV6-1	CASSEVQGPSYGYTF	TGTGCCAGCAGTGAGGTTCAGGGGCCTTCCTATGGCTACACCTTC
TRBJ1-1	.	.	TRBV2	CASSRGYTEAFF	TGTGCCAGCAGTCGGGGGTACACTGAAGCTTTCTTT
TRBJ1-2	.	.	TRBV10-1	CASGDRDKLFYGYTF	TGCGCCAGCGGTGACCGGGACAAACTGTTCTATGGCTACACCTTC
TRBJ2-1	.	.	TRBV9	CASSVGAESYNEQFF	TGTGCCAGCAGCGTAGGTGCGGAGTCCTACAATGAGCAGTTCTTC
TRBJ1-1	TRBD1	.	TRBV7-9	CASSLEGKGAVNTEAFF	TGTGCCAGCAGCTTAGAGGGTAAGGGGGCGGTGAACACTGAAGCTTTCTTT
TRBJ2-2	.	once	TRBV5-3	CARSLGGGNGELFF	TGTGCCAGAAGCTTGGGTGGCGGGAACGGGGAGCTGTTTTTT
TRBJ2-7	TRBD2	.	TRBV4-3	CASSQGRSGRAFEQYF	TGCGCCAGCAGCCAGGGGAGGAGCGGGAGGGCCTTCGAGCAGTACTTC
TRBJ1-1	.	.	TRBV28	CASSLKYNQAFF	TGTGCCAGCAGTTTAAAGTACAACCAAGCTTTCTTT
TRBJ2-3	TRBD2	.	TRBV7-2	CASSSGLAGVGTDTQYF	TGTGCCAGCAGCTCGGGACTAGCGGGAGTTGGTACAGATACGCAGTATTTT
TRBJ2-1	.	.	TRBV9	CASSAADRYNEQFF	TGTGCCAGCAGCGCTGCAGACAGGTACAATGAGCAGTTCTTC
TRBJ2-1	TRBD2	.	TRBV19	CASSMLAGSYNEQFF	TGTGCCAGTAGTATGCTAGCGGGTTCCTACAATGAGCAGTTCTTC
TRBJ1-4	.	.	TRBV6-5	CASSYYGAHEKLFF	TGTGCCAGCAGTTACTATGGGGCGCATGAAAAACTGTTTTTT
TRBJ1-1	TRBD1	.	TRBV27	CASSLDRGNTEAFF	TGTGCCAGCAGCTTGGACAGGGGGAACACTGAAGCTTTCTTT
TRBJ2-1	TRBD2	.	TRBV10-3	CAIRADDSGSDEQFF	TGTGCCATCAGGGCCGATGACAGCGGGAGTGATGAGCAGTTCTTC